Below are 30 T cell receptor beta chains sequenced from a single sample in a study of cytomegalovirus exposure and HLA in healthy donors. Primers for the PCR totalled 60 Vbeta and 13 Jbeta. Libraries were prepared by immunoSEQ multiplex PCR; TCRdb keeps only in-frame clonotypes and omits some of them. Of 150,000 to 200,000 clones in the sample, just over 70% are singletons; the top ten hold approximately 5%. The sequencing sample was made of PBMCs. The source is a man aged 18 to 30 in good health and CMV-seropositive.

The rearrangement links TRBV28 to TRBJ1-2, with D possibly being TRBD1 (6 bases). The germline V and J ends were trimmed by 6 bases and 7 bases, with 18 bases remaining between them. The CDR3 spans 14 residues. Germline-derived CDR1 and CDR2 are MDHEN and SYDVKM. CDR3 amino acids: CASRPPGTTSGYTF. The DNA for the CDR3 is TGTGCCAGCAGACCCCCCGGGACAACCTCTGGCTACACCTTC.

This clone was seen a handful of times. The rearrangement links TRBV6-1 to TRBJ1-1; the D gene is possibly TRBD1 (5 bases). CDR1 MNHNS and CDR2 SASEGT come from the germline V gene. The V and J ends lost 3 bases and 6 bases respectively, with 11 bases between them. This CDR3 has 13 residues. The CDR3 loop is CASSDRGFSEAFF. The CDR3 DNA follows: TGTGCCAGCAGTGATCGGGGGTTTTCTGAAGCTTTCTTT.

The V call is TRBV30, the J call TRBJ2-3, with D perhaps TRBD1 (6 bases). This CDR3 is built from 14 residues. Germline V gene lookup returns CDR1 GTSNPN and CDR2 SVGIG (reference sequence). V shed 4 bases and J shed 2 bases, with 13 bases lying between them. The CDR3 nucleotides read TGTGCCTGGACAGGGGTCGGCTACACAGATACGCAGTATTTT. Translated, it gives CAWTGVGYTDTQYF.

The CDR3 DNA reads TGTGCCAGCAGCTTTCTACAGGGGGATCAGCCCCAGCATTTT. Amino acids: CASSFLQGDQPQHF. The rearrangement links TRBV28 to TRBJ1-5, with 8 positions matching TRBD1. CDR3 length: 14 residues. Germline CDR1 is MDHEN and CDR2 is SYDVKM. The V gene end was trimmed by 6 bases and the J gene end by 5 bases; junction bases not matched to a gene: 6.

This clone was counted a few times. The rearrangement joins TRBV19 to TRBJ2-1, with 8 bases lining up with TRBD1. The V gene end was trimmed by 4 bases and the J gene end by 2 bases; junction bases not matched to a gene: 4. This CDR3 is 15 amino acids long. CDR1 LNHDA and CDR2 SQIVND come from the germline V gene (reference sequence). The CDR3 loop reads CASSTRQGPYNEQFF. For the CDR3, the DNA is TGTGCCAGTAGTACCAGACAGGGGCCCTACAATGAGCAGTTCTTC. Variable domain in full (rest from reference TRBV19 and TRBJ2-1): DGGITQSPKYLFRKEGQNVTLSCEQNLNHDAMYWYRQDPGQGLRLIYYSQIVNDFQKGDIAEGYSVSREKKESFPLTVTSAQKNPTAFYLCASSTRQGPYNEQFFGPGTRLTVL.

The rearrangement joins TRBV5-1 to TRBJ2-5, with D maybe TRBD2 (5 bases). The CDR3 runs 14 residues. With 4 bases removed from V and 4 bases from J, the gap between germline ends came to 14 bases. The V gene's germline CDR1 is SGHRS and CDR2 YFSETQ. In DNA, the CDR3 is TGCGCCAGCAGCCCCGCCAGCGGCGGAGAGACCCAGTACTTC. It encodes CASSPASGGETQYF.

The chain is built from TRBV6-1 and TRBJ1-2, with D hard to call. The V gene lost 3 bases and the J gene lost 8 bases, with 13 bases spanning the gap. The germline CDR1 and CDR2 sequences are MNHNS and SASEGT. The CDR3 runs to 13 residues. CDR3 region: CASSENMRLGYTF. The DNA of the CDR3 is TGTGCCAGCAGTGAGAACATGAGGTTAGGCTACACCTTC.

CDR3 in DNA: TGTGCCAGTAGTATAGGGTCTGTCGGTCAGGCCGGGGAGCTGTTTTTT. Translating it yields CASSIGSVGQAGELFF. The genes are TRBV19 and TRBJ2-2; no firm D call. Germline CDR1 reads LNHDA; CDR2 reads SQIVND (reference sequence). The CDR3 extends over 16 amino acids. V lost 1 base, J lost 6 bases, and 15 bases lay in between.

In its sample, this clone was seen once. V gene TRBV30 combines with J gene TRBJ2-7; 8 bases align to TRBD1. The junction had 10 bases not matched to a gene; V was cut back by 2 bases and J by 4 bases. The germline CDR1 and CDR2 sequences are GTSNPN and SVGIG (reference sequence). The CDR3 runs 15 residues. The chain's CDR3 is CAWSPAGQGVYEQYV. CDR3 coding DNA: TGTGCCTGGAGTCCAGCCGGACAGGGCGTTTACGAGCAGTACGTC.

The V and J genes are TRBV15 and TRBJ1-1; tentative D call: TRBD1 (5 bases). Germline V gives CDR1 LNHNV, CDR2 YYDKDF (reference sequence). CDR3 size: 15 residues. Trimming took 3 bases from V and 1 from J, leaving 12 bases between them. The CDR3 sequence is CATSSERGRNTEAFF. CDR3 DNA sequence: TGTGCCACCAGCAGCGAAAGGGGTAGGAACACTGAAGCTTTCTTT. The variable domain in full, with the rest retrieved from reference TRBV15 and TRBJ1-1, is DAMVIQNPRYQVTQFGKPVTLSCSQTLNHNVMYWYQQKSSQAPKLLFHYYDKDFNNEADTPDNFQSRRPNTSFCFLDIRSPGLGDTAMYLCATSSERGRNTEAFFGQGTRLTVV.

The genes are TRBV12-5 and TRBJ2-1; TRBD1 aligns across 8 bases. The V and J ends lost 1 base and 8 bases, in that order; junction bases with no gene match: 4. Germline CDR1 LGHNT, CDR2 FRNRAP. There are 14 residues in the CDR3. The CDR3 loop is CASGLGQGMDEQFF. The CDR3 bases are TGTGCTAGTGGTTTGGGACAGGGGATGGATGAGCAGTTCTTC.

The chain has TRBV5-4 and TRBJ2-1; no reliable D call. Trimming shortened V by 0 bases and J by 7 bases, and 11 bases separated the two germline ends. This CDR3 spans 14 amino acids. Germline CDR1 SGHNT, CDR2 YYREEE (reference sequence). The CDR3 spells CASSLDSRHNEQFF. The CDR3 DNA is TGTGCCAGCAGCTTGGACTCGCGGCATAATGAGCAGTTCTTC.

The CDR3 DNA reads TGTGCCAGCAGGGTAGCAGCCGGGGAGCTGTTTTTT. Translated: CASRVAAGELFF. V is TRBV6-5 and J is TRBJ2-2; D is unclear. V lost 6 bases to trimming and J lost 6 bases, with 8 bases between them. The germline gives CDR1 MNHEY, CDR2 SVGAGI. There are 12 residues in the CDR3.

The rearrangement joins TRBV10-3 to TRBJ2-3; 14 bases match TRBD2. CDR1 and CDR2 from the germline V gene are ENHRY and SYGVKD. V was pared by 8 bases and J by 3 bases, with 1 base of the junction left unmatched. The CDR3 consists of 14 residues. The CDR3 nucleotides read TGTGCCATCGGGACTAGCGGGGGAACAGATACGCAGTATTTT. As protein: CAIGTSGGTDTQYF.

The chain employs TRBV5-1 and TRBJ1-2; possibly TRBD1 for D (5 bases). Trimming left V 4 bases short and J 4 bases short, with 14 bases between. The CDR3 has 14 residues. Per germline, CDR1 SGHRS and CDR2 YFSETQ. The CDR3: CASSTATGVYGYTF. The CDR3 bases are TGCGCCAGCAGCACGGCTACGGGGGTCTATGGCTACACCTTC.

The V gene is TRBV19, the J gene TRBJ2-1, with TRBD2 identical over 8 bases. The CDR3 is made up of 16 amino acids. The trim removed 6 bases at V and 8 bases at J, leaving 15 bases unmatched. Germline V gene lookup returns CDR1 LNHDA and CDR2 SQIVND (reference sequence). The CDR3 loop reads CASRSPGAGGVHEQFF. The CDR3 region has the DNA TGTGCCAGTAGATCCCCGGGGGCGGGAGGTGTTCATGAGCAGTTCTTC. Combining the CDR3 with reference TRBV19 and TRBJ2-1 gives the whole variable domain DGGITQSPKYLFRKEGQNVTLSCEQNLNHDAMYWYRQDPGQGLRLIYYSQIVNDFQKGDIAEGYSVSREKKESFPLTVTSAQKNPTAFYLCASRSPGAGGVHEQFFGPGTRLTVL.

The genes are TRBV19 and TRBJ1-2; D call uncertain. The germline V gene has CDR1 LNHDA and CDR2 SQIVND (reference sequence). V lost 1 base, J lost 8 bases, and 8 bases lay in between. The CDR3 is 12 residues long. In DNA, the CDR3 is TGTGCCAGTAGTATAGGGGCGCTCGGCTACACCTTC. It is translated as CASSIGALGYTF.

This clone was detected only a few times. CDR3 amino acids: CAWRTTVNTEAFF. The CDR3 DNA reads as TGTGCCTGGAGGACGACAGTGAACACTGAAGCTTTCTTT. V gene TRBV30 combines with J gene TRBJ1-1, with TRBD1 as a possible D gene (5 bases). This CDR3 is built from 13 residues. Germline-derived CDR1 and CDR2 are GTSNPN and SVGIG (reference sequence). The V and J ends lost 3 bases and 0 bases respectively, with 8 bases between them.

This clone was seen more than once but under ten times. CDR3 loop: CASSSRTGHYGYTF. As DNA, the CDR3 is TGCGCCAGCAGCTCCCGAACAGGGCACTATGGCTACACCTTC. The chain joins TRBV4-1 to TRBJ1-2; D possibly corresponds to TRBD1 (6 bases). The CDR3 loop spans 14 amino acids. Germline CDR1 MGHRA, CDR2 YSYEKL. V was cut by 5 bases and J by 3 bases, with 13 bases left in between.

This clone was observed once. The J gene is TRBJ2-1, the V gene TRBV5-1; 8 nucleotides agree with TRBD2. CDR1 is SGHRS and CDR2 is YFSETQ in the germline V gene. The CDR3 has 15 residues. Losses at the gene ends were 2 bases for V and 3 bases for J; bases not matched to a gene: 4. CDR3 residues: CASSLEAGDYNEQFF. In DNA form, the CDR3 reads TGCGCCAGCAGCTTAGAAGCGGGGGACTACAATGAGCAGTTCTTC.

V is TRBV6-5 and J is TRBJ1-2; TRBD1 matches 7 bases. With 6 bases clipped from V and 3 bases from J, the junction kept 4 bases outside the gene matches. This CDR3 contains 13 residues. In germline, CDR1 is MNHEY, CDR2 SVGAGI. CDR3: CASRGDSHYGYTF. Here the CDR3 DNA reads TGTGCCAGCAGGGGGGACAGCCACTATGGCTACACCTTC.

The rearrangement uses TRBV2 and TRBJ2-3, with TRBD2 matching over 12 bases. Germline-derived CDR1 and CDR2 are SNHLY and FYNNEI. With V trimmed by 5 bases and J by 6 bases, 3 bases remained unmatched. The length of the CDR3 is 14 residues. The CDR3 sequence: CASSLAGGVDTQYF. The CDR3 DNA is TGTGCCAGCAGTCTAGCGGGAGGGGTGGATACGCAGTATTTT.

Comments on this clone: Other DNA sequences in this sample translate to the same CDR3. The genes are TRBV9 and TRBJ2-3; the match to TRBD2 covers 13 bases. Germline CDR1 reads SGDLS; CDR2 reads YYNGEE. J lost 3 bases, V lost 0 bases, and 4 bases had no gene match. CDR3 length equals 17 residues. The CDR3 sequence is CASSVGTSGRGTDTQYF. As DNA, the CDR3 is TGTGCCAGCAGCGTAGGCACTAGCGGGAGGGGGACAGATACGCAGTATTTT.

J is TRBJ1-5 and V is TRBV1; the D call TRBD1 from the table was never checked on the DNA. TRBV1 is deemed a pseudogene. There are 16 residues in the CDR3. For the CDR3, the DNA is TGCACCAGCAGCCAAGACGCCAGGGGGGGCAATCAGCCCCAGCATTTT. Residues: CTSSQDARGGNQPQHF.

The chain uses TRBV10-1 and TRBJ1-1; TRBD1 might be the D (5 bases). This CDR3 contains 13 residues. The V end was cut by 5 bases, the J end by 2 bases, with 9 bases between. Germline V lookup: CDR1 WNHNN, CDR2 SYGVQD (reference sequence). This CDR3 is CASSWGPNTEAFF. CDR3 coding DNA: TGCGCCAGCAGTTGGGGCCCAAACACTGAAGCTTTCTTT.

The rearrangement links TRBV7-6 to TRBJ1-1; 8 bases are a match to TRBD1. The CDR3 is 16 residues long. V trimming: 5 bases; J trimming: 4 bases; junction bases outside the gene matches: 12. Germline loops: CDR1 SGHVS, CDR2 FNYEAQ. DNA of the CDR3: TGTGCCAGCAGCAGGGGACAGGCGGGCGTCGGCACTGAAGCTTTCTTT. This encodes CASSRGQAGVGTEAFF.

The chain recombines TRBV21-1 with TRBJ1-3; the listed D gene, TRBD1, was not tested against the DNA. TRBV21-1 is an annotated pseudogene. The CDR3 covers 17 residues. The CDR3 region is CASSKLTPGQGGNTIYF. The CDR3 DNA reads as TGTGCCAGCAGCAAGTTAACCCCGGGACAGGGAGGAAACACCATATATTTT.

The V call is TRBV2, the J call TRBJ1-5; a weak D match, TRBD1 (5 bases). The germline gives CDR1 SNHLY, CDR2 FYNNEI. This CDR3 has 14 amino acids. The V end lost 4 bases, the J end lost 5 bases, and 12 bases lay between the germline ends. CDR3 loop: CASSVGGLDQPQHF. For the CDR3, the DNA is TGTGCCAGCAGTGTGGGGGGGTTGGATCAGCCCCAGCATTTT.

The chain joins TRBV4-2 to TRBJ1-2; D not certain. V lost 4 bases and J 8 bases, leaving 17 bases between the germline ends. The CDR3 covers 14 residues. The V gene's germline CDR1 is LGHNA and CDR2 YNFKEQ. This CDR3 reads CASSRDIEPSGYTF. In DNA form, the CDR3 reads TGTGCCAGCAGCCGCGACATCGAACCTTCAGGCTACACCTTC.

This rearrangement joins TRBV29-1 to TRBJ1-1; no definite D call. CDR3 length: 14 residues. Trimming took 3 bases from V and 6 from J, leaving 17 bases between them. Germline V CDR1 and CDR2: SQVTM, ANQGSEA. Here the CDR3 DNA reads TGCAGCGTTGAGGGTACTAGGAATGTGCCTGAAGCTTTCTTT. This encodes CSVEGTRNVPEAFF.